This T cell receptor (beta chain) is from a study of T cells in Graves' hyperthyroidism and ophthalmopathy. Study background: Peripheral blood samples were taken at initial diagnosis, prior to any treatment. Overall study results and limits: The model foresaw ophthalmopathy a median around seven months prior to onset.

Ten or more counts support this clonotype. Its antigen is unknown. Calling Graves' hyperthyroidism stable meant ophthalmopathy did not progress within 18 months. Those patients with uncontrolled infection, other autoimmune disease, pregnancy or lactation were excluded. Germline lookup yields CDR1 MDHEN and CDR2 SYDVKM. V gave up 5 bases and J gave up 5 bases, with 15 bases separating them. This CDR3 has 14 amino acids. Amplified TCR beta CDR3 regions came from RNA transcripts. RT-PCR in the first round (using the HTBI primer set) targeted the TCR CDR3. TCRdb independently ran MiXCR on the multiplex PCR reads; one entry per CDR3 protein. The data hold 300,000 to 450,000 distinct CDR3 sequences, with more than 11% observed a single time.

Sample: blood. The source of this sequence is a woman aged 60-75 years with Graves' hyperthyroidism. The chain is built from TRBV28 and TRBJ2-5, with D unclear. The CDR3 sequence is CASSPGSSRETQYF. DNA for the CDR3: TGTGCCAGCAGTCCCGGGTCCTCACGGGAGACCCAGTACTTC. Using reference TRBV28 and TRBJ2-5 for the parts outside the CDR3, the full variable domain is DVKVTQSSRYLVKRTGEKVFLECVQDMDHENMFWYRQDPGLGLRLIYFSYDVKMKEKGDIPEGYSVSREKKERFSLILESASTNQTSMYLCASSPGSSRETQYFGPGTRLLVL.